This T cell receptor beta chain emerged from a study of T cell changes during pregnancy in multiple sclerosis. CDR3 length: 15 amino acids. Germline V CDR1 and CDR2: SGHRS, YFSETQ. V was clipped by 0 bases and J by 4 bases, with 13 bases between them. Sequencing used immunoSEQ multiplex PCR; TCRdb keeps in-frame clones, though not all of them. In the table there are 79,000 or so clones, approximately 94% of which are singletons. The receptor's source is a female donor with multiple sclerosis, enrolled in a pregnancy study. The sequencing used CD4+ T cells from peripheral blood mononuclear cells, collected before pregnancy. This chain uses TRBV5-1 with TRBJ1-1; D is perhaps TRBD1 (5 bases). The CDR3 DNA reads as TGCGCCAGCAGCTTGGGGGGTGGGGGAGGCACTGAAGCTTTCTTT. Its protein is CASSLGGGGGTEAFF. Full variable domain (rest looked up from reference TRBV5-1 and TRBJ1-1): KAGVTQTPRYLIKTRGQQVTLSCSPISGHRSVSWYQQTPGQGLQFLFEYFSETQRNKGNFPGRFSGRQFSNSRSEMNVSTLELGDSALYLCASSLGGGGGTEAFFGQGTRLTVV.